The 20 T cell receptor beta chains given below trace back to one sample, sequenced in a study of early T cells in non-severe SARS-CoV-2 infection. TCRdb fed the 5' RACE reads into MiXCR, producing one record per CDR3 protein. Altogether some 67,000 distinct CDR3 sequences are present, approximately 13% being singletons, with the ten largest covering approximately 4.7%. Sequenced input: whole blood. Source of these receptors: an adult who was a healthcare worker with PCR-confirmed SARS-CoV-2 infection or an uninfected control (not recorded which).

In its sample, this clonotype was seen many times. The V and J genes are TRBV6-6 and TRBJ1-5, with D maybe TRBD1 (5 bases). Germline V gives CDR1 MNHNY, CDR2 SVGAGI (reference sequence). The V end lost 6 bases, the J end lost 3 bases, and 12 bases lay between the germline ends. The CDR3 is 14 residues long. The CDR3 DNA is TGTGCCAGCAGCCCGACAGTGAACAATCAGCCCCAGCATTTT. It codes for CASSPTVNNQPQHF.

The rearrangement links TRBV7-9 to TRBJ2-1, with D possibly matching TRBD2 (5 bases). Germline V CDR1 and CDR2: SEHNR, FQNEAQ (reference sequence). The CDR3 runs 15 residues. Trimming shortened V by 0 bases and J by 4 bases, and 10 bases separated the two germline ends. Here the CDR3 reads CASSLAGNGYNEQFF. DNA of the CDR3: TGTGCCAGCAGCTTAGCCGGGAATGGTTACAATGAGCAGTTCTTC.

This clonotype was observed many times. DNA for the CDR3: TGTGCCAGCTCACCACCACAGGGGGGAATGGGTGAAGCTTTCTTT. Its protein is CASSPPQGGMGEAFF. The chain couples TRBV18 to TRBJ1-1, with 8 nucleotides matching TRBD1. The CDR3 sequence is 15 residues long. Germline V gene lookup returns CDR1 KGHSH and CDR2 LQKENI. The ends lost 0 bases at V and 7 bases at J; junction bases unmatched: 7.

This clonotype was seen more than once but under ten times. The V gene is TRBV7-2, the J gene TRBJ2-2, with D hard to call. V shed 4 bases and J shed 2 bases, with 11 bases lying between them. The CDR3 sequence is 15 residues long. Germline CDR1 is SGHTA and CDR2 is FQGNSA. The CDR3 coding sequence is TGTGCCAGCAGCTGGGTGGGCGCTAACACCGGGGAGCTGTTTTTT. Translated, it gives CASSWVGANTGELFF.

This clonotype was seen a handful of times. The chain joins TRBV19 to TRBJ1-6, with D uncertain. CDR1 and CDR2 (germline): LNHDA, SQIVND (reference sequence). The CDR3 is 14 amino acids. Trimming cost V 3 bases and J 9 bases, with 12 bases left between them. The CDR3 protein is CASSISAAFSPLHF. In DNA form, the CDR3 reads TGTGCCAGTAGTATCTCCGCGGCCTTTTCACCCCTCCACTTT.

This clonotype was detected only a few times. The chain combines TRBV5-1 with TRBJ2-3; D may be TRBD1 or TRBD2 (5 bases each). The CDR3 consists of 14 residues. The V end lost 4 bases, the J end lost 4 bases, and 13 bases lay between the germline ends. Germline assignment: CDR1 SGHRS and CDR2 YFSETQ. CDR3: CASSLGRGADTQYF. The CDR3 DNA is TGCGCCAGCAGCCTGGGACGTGGGGCAGATACGCAGTATTTT.

At least ten counts were recorded for this clonotype. The chain combines TRBV29-1 with TRBJ1-2; D gene ambiguous. The V end was cut by 4 bases, the J end by 1 base, with 4 bases between. CDR1 is SQVTM, CDR2 ANQGSEA, per germline. This CDR3 contains 11 residues. CDR3 protein: CSVVFNYGYTF. The CDR3 nucleotides read TGCAGCGTTGTTTTTAACTATGGCTACACCTTC. The full variable domain, with the rest looked up from reference TRBV29-1 and TRBJ1-2, is SAVISQKPSRDICQRGTSLTIQCQVDSQVTMMFWYRQQPGQSLTLIATANQGSEATYESGFVIDKFPISRPNLTFSTLTVSNMSPEDSSIYLCSVVFNYGYTFGSGTRLTVV.

Ten or more counts support this clonotype. As DNA, the CDR3 is TGTGCCATCAGCAGAGCGGGGACGACCTACGAGCAGTACTTC. As protein: CAISRAGTTYEQYF. This chain links TRBV10-3 with TRBJ2-7, with 7 bases lining up with TRBD2. This CDR3 spans 14 amino acids. Germline V gene data show CDR1 as ENHRY and CDR2 as SYGVKD. Germline trimming cut 6 bases from V and 2 bases from J; bases unmatched to any gene: 7.

This clonotype was recorded many times. The chain recombines TRBV6-1 with TRBJ2-5, with 9 bases lining up with TRBD1. The CDR3 extends over 16 amino acids. J gave up 4 bases and V 5 bases, and 11 bases lay outside the gene matches. The germline V gene has CDR1 MNHNS and CDR2 SASEGT. The CDR3 protein is CASSPLTGGFSETQYF. The CDR3 DNA sequence: TGTGCCAGCAGTCCCTTGACAGGGGGTTTTTCAGAGACCCAGTACTTC.

This clonotype was picked up many times. The rearrangement links TRBV2 to TRBJ2-1, with TRBD2 as a possible D gene (5 bases). The germline V and J ends were trimmed by 4 bases and 6 bases, with 13 bases remaining between them. Germline-derived CDR1 and CDR2 are SNHLY and FYNNEI. This CDR3 comprises 14 residues. The CDR3 loop is CASSVVTIPNEQFF. CDR3 bases: TGTGCCAGCAGTGTAGTGACTATTCCCAATGAGCAGTTCTTC.

There are many counts of this clonotype. DNA for the CDR3: TGTGCCAGCAGCTTGTGGGATACGCAGTATTTT. Translating gives CASSLWDTQYF. The chain joins TRBV7-2 to TRBJ2-3; D gene ambiguous. The germline V gene encodes CDR1 SGHTA and CDR2 FQGNSA. Trimming left V 3 bases short and J 6 bases short, with 4 bases between. This CDR3 contains 11 residues.

This chain links TRBV15 with TRBJ2-1; 12 bases agree with TRBD2. The CDR3 has 16 residues. CDR1 and CDR2 from the germline V gene are LNHNV and YYDKDF (reference sequence). V lost 1 base to trimming and J lost 7 bases; unmatched junction nucleotides: 5. CDR3 sequence reads: CATSRGPSGRENEQFF. CDR3 sequence (DNA): TGTGCCACCAGCAGAGGCCCTAGCGGGAGGGAAAATGAGCAGTTCTTC.

The V call is TRBV4-1, the J call TRBJ1-2; 9 bases are shared with TRBD1. The CDR3 has 14 residues. Losses at the gene ends were 4 bases for V and 6 bases for J; bases not matched to a gene: 6. Germline CDR1 and CDR2: MGHRA and YSYEKL. The CDR3 DNA follows: TGCGCCAGCAGCCCCGGGACAGGGATCAATGGCTACACCTTC. Encoded protein: CASSPGTGINGYTF.

This clonotype appeared a single time. The chain combines TRBV5-4 with TRBJ2-4; D may match TRBD1 or TRBD2 (5 bases each). The length of the CDR3 is 14 residues. V lost 4 bases to trimming and J lost 10 bases, with 18 bases between them. Germline CDR1 SGHNT, CDR2 YYREEE (reference sequence). The CDR3 DNA is TGTGCCAGCAGCCCCGGGACCCCCCCCTGGATTCAGTACTTC. Protein product: CASSPGTPPWIQYF.

The V call is TRBV2, the J call TRBJ2-7, with 10 bases matching TRBD1. CDR1 is SNHLY and CDR2 is FYNNEI in the germline V gene. With V trimmed by 3 bases and J by 4 bases, 6 bases remained unmatched. CDR3 length equals 15 residues. CDR3 sequence reads: CASSESRDRGYEQYF. In DNA form, the CDR3 reads TGTGCCAGCAGTGAGTCCCGGGACAGGGGTTACGAGCAGTACTTC.

This clonotype was detected a few times. The gene calls are TRBV5-1 and TRBJ2-7, with TRBD2 matching 15 bases. Germline CDR1 SGHRS, CDR2 YFSETQ. CDR3 length: 14 residues. J was trimmed by 7 bases and V by 4 bases; bases with no gene match: 3. CDR3 DNA: TGCGCCAGCAGCGTCGGGACTAGCGGGGGGGAGCAGTACTTC. This translates into CASSVGTSGGEQYF.

The chain carries TRBV12-5 and TRBJ2-5; 8 bases agree with TRBD1. The CDR3 runs to 15 residues. Germline loops: CDR1 LGHNT, CDR2 FRNRAP. The V gene end was trimmed by 5 bases and the J gene end by 2 bases; junction bases not matched to a gene: 7. DNA of the CDR3: TGTGCTAGTGGTCCGCGGGACAGGCTTCAAGAGACCCAGTACTTC. It codes for CASGPRDRLQETQYF.

This clonotype was observed at least ten times. The chain carries TRBV5-6 and TRBJ1-2; unclear D gene. CDR3 length equals 14 residues. The germline gives CDR1 SGHDT, CDR2 YYEEEE. V shed 0 bases and J shed 2 bases, with 8 bases lying between them. CDR3 DNA sequence: TGTGCCAGCAGCTTGGCTGGGATCAACTATGGCTACACCTTC. Translated, it gives CASSLAGINYGYTF.

J is TRBJ2-5 and V is TRBV11-2, with D perhaps matching TRBD1 (5 bases). Trimming took 5 bases from V and 5 from J, leaving 18 bases between them. The CDR3 runs to 15 residues. The germline gives CDR1 SGHAT, CDR2 FQNNGV. The CDR3 reads CASSPRSQGWETQYF. The CDR3 DNA reads as TGTGCCAGCAGCCCGCGATCCCAGGGATGGGAGACCCAGTACTTC.

The sample holds many counts of this clonotype. The chain recombines TRBV4-1 with TRBJ1-1; D is unclear. V was shortened by 0 bases and J by 3 bases, with 8 bases between the two germline ends. This CDR3 comprises 14 residues. Per germline, CDR1 MGHRA and CDR2 YSYEKL. Written as DNA, the CDR3 is TGCGCCAGCAGCCAAGATACTGTAGACACTGAAGCTTTCTTT. It is translated as CASSQDTVDTEAFF.